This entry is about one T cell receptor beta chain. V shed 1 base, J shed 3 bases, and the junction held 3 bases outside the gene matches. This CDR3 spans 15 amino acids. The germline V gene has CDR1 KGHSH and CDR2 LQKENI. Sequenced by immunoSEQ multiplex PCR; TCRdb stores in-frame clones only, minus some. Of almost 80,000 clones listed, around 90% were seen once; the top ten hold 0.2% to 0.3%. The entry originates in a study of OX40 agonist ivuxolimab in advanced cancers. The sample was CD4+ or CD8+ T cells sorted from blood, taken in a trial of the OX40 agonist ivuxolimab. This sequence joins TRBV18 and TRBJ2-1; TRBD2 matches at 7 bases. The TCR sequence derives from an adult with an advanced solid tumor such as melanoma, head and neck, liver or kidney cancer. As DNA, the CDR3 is TGTGCCAGCTCACCACGCGCTAGCGGCTACAATGAGCAGTTCTTC. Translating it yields CASSPRASGYNEQFF.